These T cell receptor beta chains were read from a single sample in a study of molecular identifiers for immune sequencing clone quantification. TCRdb ran MiXCR on the PCR reads and lists one entry per CDR3 protein. The sample carries about 630,000 distinct CDR3 sequences, about 25% recorded once. Input material: naive CD8+ T cells from blood, with Jurkat cell RNA spiked in. These receptors all come from a human donor in good health. Some libraries in this study had Jurkat cell RNA spiked in. The conserved cysteine and the conserved F or W are not part of the CDR3 here. Clone size, where shown, is once, few, many, or a class for clones that have expanded.

cdr3_aa | j_call | v_call | clone_size
ASSLYPTSGTYEQY | TRBJ2-7 | TRBV5-1 | .
ASSLSPPMSYERH | TRBJ2-7 | TRBV5-4 | .
ASSVDGGDSYNEQF | TRBJ2-1 | TRBV9 | few
ASSQDNDSNQPQH | TRBJ1-5 | TRBV4-3 | many
ASSLTPVDGEHGYT | TRBJ1-2 | TRBV5-1 | .
SVTLGSCNEQF | TRBJ2-1 | TRBV29-1 | .
ASRRGLNTEAF | TRBJ1-1 | TRBV5-1 | many
ASSVDTTQETQY | TRBJ2-5 | TRBV9 | .
ASSEGSGSSGTQY | TRBJ2-3 | TRBV2 | .
ASSYSKADANTGELF | TRBJ2-2 | TRBV6-2/TRBV6-3 | few
ASSLRVAGGPQY | TRBJ2-3 | TRBV5-1 | .
ATEVPMNTEAF | TRBJ1-1 | TRBV6-2/TRBV6-3 | .
SVEGLQHRRGRTSYGYT | TRBJ1-2 | TRBV29-1 | many
ASSGQNNEKLF | TRBJ1-4 | TRBV27 | many
SARDLASGGNTGELF | TRBJ2-2 | TRBV20-1 | few
AVGTQNTGELF | TRBJ2-2 | TRBV28 | few
ASSRQGGGEKLF | TRBJ1-4 | TRBV12-3/TRBV12-4 | many
ASSQDVRQSLLYDQY | TRBJ2-7 | TRBV4-3 | .
AISEEKSYEQY | TRBJ2-7 | TRBV10-3 | many
ASSLGLSSEQY | TRBJ2-7 | TRBV5-1 | .
ASSNYGYT | TRBJ1-2 | TRBV6-5 | many
ASRSGSNQPQH | TRBJ1-5 | TRBV19 | .
ATSFNTGELF | TRBJ2-2 | TRBV24-1 | few
ASTSCSHEQY | TRBJ2-7 | TRBV19 | .
ASSYGPGQPQH | TRBJ1-5 | TRBV6-5 | many
ASSLGPRGTYNEQF | TRBJ2-1 | TRBV13 | many
ASSVGGWGETQY | TRBJ2-5 | TRBV9 | many
ASSTLGTSGSNEQF | TRBJ2-1 | TRBV5-1 | few
ASSFVGGNQPQH | TRBJ1-5 | TRBV7-9 | many
SVEGIGVERF | TRBJ2-1 | TRBV29-1 | once
ASSLGPRGNQPQH | TRBJ1-5 | TRBV13 | many
ASSYRWEKLF | TRBJ1-4 | TRBV13 | many
ARRIRDRSTDTQY | TRBJ2-3 | TRBV27 | .
ASSYHGLAGGSDEQY | TRBJ2-7 | TRBV6-2/TRBV6-3 | .
ASSPEVFGVPGNTGELF | TRBJ2-2 | TRBV7-6 | .
ASSQAGAGPGDYGYT | TRBJ1-2 | TRBV4-2 | few
ATSDSDTGELF | TRBJ2-2 | TRBV24-1 | .
ASSQERGGFYEQY | TRBJ2-7 | TRBV4-3 | few
ASSPVGRAWDEQY | TRBJ2-7 | TRBV13 | .
ASSWTGAGANVLT | TRBJ2-6 | TRBV5-4 | .
ASSQVQGAKADEQY | TRBJ2-7 | TRBV14 | many
ASSYTSLQETQY | TRBJ2-5 | TRBV6-5 | many
ASSMGLRPYEQY | TRBJ2-7 | TRBV5-6 | many
ASSLDVTNEQF | TRBJ2-1 | TRBV11-3 | .
ASMRGTGELF | TRBJ2-2 | TRBV12-3/TRBV12-4 | few
ASSLGAGEQN | TRBJ2-7 | TRBV7-2 | .
ASSEKQATNEKLF | TRBJ1-4 | TRBV7-9 | many
ASRHDRQGGQETQN | TRBJ2-5 | TRBV6-5 | .
ASSQDLGGVTEKLF | TRBJ1-4 | TRBV4-1 | .
ASSPTGMSYEQY | TRBJ2-7 | TRBV4-1 | few
ASSQDYAGDEQY | TRBJ2-7 | TRBV12-3/TRBV12-4 | few